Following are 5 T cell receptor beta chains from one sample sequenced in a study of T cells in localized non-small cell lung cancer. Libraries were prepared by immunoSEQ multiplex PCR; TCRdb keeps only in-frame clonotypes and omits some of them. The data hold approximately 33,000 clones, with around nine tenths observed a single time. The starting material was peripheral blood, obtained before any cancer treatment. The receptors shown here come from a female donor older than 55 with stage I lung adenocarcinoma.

In DNA, the CDR3 is TGTGCCAGCAGCTCTATTACCGGGACAGGCCGAAATTGGGAACGTGGCTACACCTTC. This codes for CASSSITGTGRNWERGYTF. The chain employs TRBV7-9 and TRBJ1-2; 8 bases map to TRBD1. This CDR3 is built from 19 residues. The junction had 23 bases not matched to a gene; V was cut back by 4 bases and J by 7 bases. Germline CDR1 reads SEHNR; CDR2 reads FQNEAQ (reference sequence).

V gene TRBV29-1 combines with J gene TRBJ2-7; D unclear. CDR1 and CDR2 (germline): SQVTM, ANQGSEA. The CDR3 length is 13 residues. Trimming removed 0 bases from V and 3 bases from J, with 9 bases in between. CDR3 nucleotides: TGCAGCGTTGAAGATCTTCGAGGCTACGAGCAGTACTTC. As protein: CSVEDLRGYEQYF.

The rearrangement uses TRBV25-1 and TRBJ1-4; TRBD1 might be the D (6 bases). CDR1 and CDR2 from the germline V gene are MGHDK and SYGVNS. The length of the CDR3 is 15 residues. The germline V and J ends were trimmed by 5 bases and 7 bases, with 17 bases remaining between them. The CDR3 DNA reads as TGTGCCAGCAGTTACTCCGGGGGGCGTTTTGAAAAACTGTTTTTT. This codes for CASSYSGGRFEKLFF.

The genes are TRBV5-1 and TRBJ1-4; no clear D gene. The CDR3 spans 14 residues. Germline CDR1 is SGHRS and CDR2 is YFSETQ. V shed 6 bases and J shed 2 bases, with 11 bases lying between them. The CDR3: CASNPGSTNEKLFF. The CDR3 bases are TGCGCCAGCAACCCGGGCTCTACTAATGAAAAACTGTTTTTT.

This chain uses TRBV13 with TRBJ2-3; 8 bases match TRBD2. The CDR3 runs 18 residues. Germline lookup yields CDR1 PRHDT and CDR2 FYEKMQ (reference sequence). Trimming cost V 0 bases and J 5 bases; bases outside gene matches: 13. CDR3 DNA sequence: TGTGCCAGCAGCTTAGGAGGGTGGGCGCGGGGGGCCCAAGATACGCAGTATTTT. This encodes CASSLGGWARGAQDTQYF. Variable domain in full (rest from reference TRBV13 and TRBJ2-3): AAGVIQSPRHLIKEKRETATLKCYPIPRHDTVYWYQQGPGQDPQFLISFYEKMQSDKGSIPDRFSAQQFSDYHSELNMSSLELGDSALYFCASSLGGWARGAQDTQYFGPGTRLTVL.